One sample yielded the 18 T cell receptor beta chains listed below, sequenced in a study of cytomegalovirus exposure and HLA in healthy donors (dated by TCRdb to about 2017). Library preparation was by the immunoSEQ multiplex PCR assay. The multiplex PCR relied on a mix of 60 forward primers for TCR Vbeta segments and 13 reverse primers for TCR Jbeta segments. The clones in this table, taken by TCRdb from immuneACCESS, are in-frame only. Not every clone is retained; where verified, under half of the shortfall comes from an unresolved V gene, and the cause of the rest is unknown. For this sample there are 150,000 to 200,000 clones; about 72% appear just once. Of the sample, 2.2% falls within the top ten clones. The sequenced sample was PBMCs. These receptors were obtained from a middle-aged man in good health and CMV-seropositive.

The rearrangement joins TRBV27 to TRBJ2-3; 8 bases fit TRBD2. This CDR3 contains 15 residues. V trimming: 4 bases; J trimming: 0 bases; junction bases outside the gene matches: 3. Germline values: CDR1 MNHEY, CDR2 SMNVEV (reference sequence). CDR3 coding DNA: TGTGCCAGCAGTTGGGGCGGGGGGAGCACAGATACGCAGTATTTT. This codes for CASSWGGGSTDTQYF.

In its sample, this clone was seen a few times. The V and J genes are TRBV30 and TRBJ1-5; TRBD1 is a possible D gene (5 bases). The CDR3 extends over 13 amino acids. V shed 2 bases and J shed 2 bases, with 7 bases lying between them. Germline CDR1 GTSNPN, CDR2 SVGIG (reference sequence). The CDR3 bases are TGTGCCTGGAGTATACAGGGCAATCAGCCCCAGCATTTT. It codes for CAWSIQGNQPQHF.

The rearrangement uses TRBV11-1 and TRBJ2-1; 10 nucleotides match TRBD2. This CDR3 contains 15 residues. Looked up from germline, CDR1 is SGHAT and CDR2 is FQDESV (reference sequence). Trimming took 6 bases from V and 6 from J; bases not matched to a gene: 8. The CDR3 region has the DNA TGTGCCAGCAGAAGAGCGGGGGGGCCGATCAATGAGCAGTTCTTC. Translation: CASRRAGGPINEQFF.

CDR3 DNA: TGTGCCAGCAGAAGAGGGACCGGGACAGGGGGCGACACCGGGGAGCTGTTTTTT. It is translated as CASRRGTGTGGDTGELFF. The chain joins TRBV7-6 to TRBJ2-2; TRBD1 matches at 12 bases. Trimming cost V 6 bases and J 3 bases; bases outside gene matches: 11. The CDR3 spans 18 residues. The V gene's germline CDR1 is SGHVS and CDR2 FNYEAQ.

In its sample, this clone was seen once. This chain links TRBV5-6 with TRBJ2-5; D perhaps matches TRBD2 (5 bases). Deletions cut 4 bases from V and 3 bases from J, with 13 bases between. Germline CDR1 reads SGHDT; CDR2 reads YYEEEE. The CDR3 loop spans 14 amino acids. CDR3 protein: CASSPSPGEETQYF. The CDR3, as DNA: TGTGCCAGCAGCCCTAGCCCCGGGGAAGAGACCCAGTACTTC. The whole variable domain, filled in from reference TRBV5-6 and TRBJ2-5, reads DAGVTQSPTHLIKTRGQQVTLRCSPKSGHDTVSWYQQALGQGPQFIFQYYEEEERQRGNFPDRFSGHQFPNYSSELNVNALLLGDSALYLCASSPSPGEETQYFGPGTRLLVL.

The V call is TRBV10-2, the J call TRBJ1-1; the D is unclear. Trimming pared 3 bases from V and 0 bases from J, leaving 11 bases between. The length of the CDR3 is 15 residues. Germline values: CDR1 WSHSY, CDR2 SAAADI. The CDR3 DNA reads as TGCGCCAGCAGTGAATGGGCGGGATTGAACACTGAAGCTTTCTTT. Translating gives CASSEWAGLNTEAFF.

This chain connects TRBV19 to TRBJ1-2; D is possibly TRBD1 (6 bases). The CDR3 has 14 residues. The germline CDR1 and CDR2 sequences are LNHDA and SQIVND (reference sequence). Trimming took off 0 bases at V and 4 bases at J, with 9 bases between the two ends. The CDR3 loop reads CASSIEGAGYGYTF. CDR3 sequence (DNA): TGTGCCAGTAGTATAGAGGGGGCCGGCTATGGCTACACCTTC.

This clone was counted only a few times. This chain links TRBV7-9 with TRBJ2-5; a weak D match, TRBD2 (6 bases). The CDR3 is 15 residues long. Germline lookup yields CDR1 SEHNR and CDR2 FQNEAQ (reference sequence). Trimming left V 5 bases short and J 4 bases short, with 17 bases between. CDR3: CASSPQAGIGETQYF. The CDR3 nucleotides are TGTGCCAGCAGCCCCCAGGCGGGGATAGGAGAGACCCAGTACTTC.

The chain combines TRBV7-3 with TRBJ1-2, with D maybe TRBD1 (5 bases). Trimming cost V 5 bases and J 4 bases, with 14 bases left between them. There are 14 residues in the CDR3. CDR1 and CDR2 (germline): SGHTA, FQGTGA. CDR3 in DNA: TGTGCCAGCAGCCCAGGGCCGCGGGGCTATGGCTACACCTTC. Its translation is CASSPGPRGYGYTF.

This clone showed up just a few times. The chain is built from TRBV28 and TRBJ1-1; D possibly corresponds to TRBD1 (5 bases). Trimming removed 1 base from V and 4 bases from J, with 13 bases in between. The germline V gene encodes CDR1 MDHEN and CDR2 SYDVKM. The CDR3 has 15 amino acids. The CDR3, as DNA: TGTGCCAGCAGTTTATCGGCACTCGGGGGCACTGAAGCTTTCTTT. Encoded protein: CASSLSALGGTEAFF.

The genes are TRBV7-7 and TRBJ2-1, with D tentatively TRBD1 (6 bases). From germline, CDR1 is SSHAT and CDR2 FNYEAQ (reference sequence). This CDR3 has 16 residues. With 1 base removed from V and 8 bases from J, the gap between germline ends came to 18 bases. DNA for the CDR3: TGTGCCAGCAGCTTAGGCGGCAGCAGAAAGGGGGATGAGCAGTTCTTC. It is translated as CASSLGGSRKGDEQFF.

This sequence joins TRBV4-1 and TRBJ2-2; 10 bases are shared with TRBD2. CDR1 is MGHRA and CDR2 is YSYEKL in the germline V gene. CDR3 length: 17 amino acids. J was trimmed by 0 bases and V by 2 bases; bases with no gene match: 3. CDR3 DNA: TGCGCCAGCAGCCAAAGCGGGGGGGTCTCGAACACCGGGGAGCTGTTTTTT. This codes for CASSQSGGVSNTGELFF.

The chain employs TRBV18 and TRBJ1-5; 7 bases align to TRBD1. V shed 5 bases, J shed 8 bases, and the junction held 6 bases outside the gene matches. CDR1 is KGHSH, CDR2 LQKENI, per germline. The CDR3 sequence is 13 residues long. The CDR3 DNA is TGTGCCAGCTCAGACGACAGGGTTGAGCCCCAGCATTTT. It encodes CASSDDRVEPQHF.

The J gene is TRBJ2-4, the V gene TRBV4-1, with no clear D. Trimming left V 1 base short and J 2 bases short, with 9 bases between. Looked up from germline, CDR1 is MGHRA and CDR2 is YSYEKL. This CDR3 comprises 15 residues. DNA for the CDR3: TGCGCCAGCAGCCAAGTAGGCGGAACCAAAAACATTCAGTACTTC. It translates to CASSQVGGTKNIQYF.

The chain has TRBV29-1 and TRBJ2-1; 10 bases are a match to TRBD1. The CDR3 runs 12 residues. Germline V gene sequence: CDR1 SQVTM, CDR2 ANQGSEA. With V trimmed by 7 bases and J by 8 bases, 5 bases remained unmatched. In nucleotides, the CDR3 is TGCAGCGGCCGGGACAGGGGCGATGAGCAGTTCTTC. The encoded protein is CSGRDRGDEQFF.

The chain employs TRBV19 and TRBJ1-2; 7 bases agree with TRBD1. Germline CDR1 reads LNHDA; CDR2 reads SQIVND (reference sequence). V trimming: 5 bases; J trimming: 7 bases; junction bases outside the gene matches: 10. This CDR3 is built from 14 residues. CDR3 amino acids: CASSSQDRLGGYTF. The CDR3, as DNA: TGTGCCAGTAGTTCACAGGACAGGCTGGGTGGCTACACCTTC.

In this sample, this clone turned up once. The CDR3 protein is CAPPGLRTEAFF. In nucleotides, the CDR3 is TGTGCGCCCCCAGGGTTACGCACTGAAGCTTTCTTT. The V and J genes are TRBV6-5 and TRBJ1-1, with D perhaps matching TRBD1 (5 bases). This CDR3 contains 12 residues. Germline CDR1 reads MNHEY; CDR2 reads SVGAGI.

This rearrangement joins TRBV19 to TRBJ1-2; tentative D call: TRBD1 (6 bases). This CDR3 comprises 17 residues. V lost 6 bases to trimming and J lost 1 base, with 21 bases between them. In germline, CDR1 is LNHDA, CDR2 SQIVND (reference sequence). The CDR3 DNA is TGTGCCAGTAGCCAAAGGGGGACCGGTGCCAGTAACTATGGCTACACCTTC. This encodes CASSQRGTGASNYGYTF. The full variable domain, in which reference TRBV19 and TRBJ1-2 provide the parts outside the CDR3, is DGGITQSPKYLFRKEGQNVTLSCEQNLNHDAMYWYRQDPGQGLRLIYYSQIVNDFQKGDIAEGYSVSREKKESFPLTVTSAQKNPTAFYLCASSQRGTGASNYGYTFGSGTRLTVV.